This TCR beta chain comes out of a study of T-cell memory formation after mild COVID-19. Findings of the study overall: A second wave expanding day 15 to 37 was CD4+-biased; contracting clones were balanced. Contracting clones localized mainly to CM and EM when CD4+ and mainly to EMRA when CD8+.

Concerning this clonotype: Its antigen is currently unknown.

Trimming shortened V by 2 bases and J by 5 bases, and 8 bases separated the two germline ends. CDR1 and CDR2 (germline): SGDLS, YYNGEE. The CDR3 has 13 residues. The authors produced TCR alpha and TCR beta cDNA libraries with sample barcodes and UMIs by 5'RACE using constant-segment primers. Each CDR3 protein is one row after TCRdb ran MiXCR on the 5' RACE reads. The data show about 360,000 distinct CDR3 sequences, over 13% seen once. The source is a young man who had mild COVID-19 (a few samples of this study predate the infection). Cell type and time point are not known. Material for sequencing was PBMCs or a T cell subset sorted from them (not recorded which). The V and J genes are TRBV9 and TRBJ1-3; D is uncertain. The CDR3 bases are TGTGCCAGCAGCGTCCCCGGGAGAAACACCATATATTTT. This gives the protein CASSVPGRNTIYF.